Following are 6 T cell receptor beta chains from one sample sequenced in a study of T cell clonotyping in hematopoietic cell transplantation. Using immunoSEQ multiplex PCR, the repertoire was profiled, and TCRdb retains in-frame clones only, with some absent. The sample has about 7,200 clones; roughly 96% are singletons. This specimen consisted of PBMCs, obtained 30 days after allogeneic stem cell transplant. The source of these receptors is a male patient between 40 and 49 years old who had an allogeneic stem cell transplant from a related donor, so the T cells may come from the graft donor. Some clones in this sample may be carry-over from other donors' samples.

For the CDR3, the DNA is TGTGCCAGCAGCGTGGGACAGGGGGCTGAGTACGAGCAGTACTTC. Translating it yields CASSVGQGAEYEQYF. The V call is TRBV11-1, the J call TRBJ2-7; TRBD1 matches 12 bases. Per germline, CDR1 SGHAT and CDR2 FQDESV (reference sequence). V shed 5 bases and J 4 bases; nucleotides not matched to a gene: 6. The CDR3 extends over 15 amino acids.

The gene calls are TRBV9 and TRBJ2-3; D remains unclear. The CDR3 is 14 amino acids. Trimming took 1 base from V and 2 from J, leaving 8 bases between them. The germline V gene has CDR1 SGDLS and CDR2 YYNGEE. The CDR3 nucleotides read TGTGCCAGCAGCGTATTACACTACACAGATACGCAGTATTTT. Protein product: CASSVLHYTDTQYF.

The genes are TRBV19 and TRBJ1-1; a possible D gene is TRBD1 (5 bases). Germline V CDR1 and CDR2: LNHDA, SQIVND (reference sequence). The CDR3 runs to 14 residues. Trimming cost V 3 bases and J 4 bases, with 12 bases left between them. The CDR3 DNA reads as TGTGCCAGTAGTATTCTAGTAGGGGTCACTGAAGCTTTCTTT. This codes for CASSILVGVTEAFF.

The genes are TRBV7-9 and TRBJ1-5, with a tentative D call TRBD1 (6 bases). Germline CDR1 SEHNR, CDR2 FQNEAQ (reference sequence). The CDR3 is 14 amino acids. V dropped 4 bases and J dropped 7 bases, with 14 bases sitting between them. The CDR3 loop is CASSSLTTGQPQHF. CDR3 DNA sequence: TGTGCCAGCAGCTCACTCACGACAGGCCAGCCCCAGCATTTT.

The count of this clone is one. The chain's CDR3 is CASRQGWDTQYF. In nucleotides, the CDR3 is TGTGCCAGCAGGCAAGGGTGGGATACGCAGTATTTT. This chain connects TRBV6-5 to TRBJ2-3; no clear D gene. The CDR3 runs 12 residues. V was clipped by 6 bases and J by 6 bases, with 10 bases between them. Germline V gene data show CDR1 as MNHEY and CDR2 as SVGAGI.

The chain carries TRBV11-3 and TRBJ2-7, with 7 nucleotides matching TRBD1. Germline values: CDR1 SGHNT, CDR2 YENEEA. The J segment lost 6 bases and the V segment lost 5 bases, leaving 13 bases of the junction unmatched. The length of the CDR3 is 15 residues. The CDR3 DNA sequence: TGTGCCAGCAGCAGACCGGGACAGCTTAATAGCGAGCAGTACTTC. This sequence encodes CASSRPGQLNSEQYF.